Listed here is a single T cell receptor beta chain. Authors' processing steps: Cell counts per sample came from amplifying reference gene primers. Assay: immunoSEQ multiplex PCR; the TCRdb copy retains only in-frame clones and omits some. Clonal size and the V and J genes are those of that table, whereas D and trimming came from the DNA. This sample has around 360,000 clones, with 87% found just once. This CDR3 contains 13 residues. Trimming left V 10 bases short and J 5 bases short, with 15 bases between. Germline values: CDR1 MNHEY, CDR2 SMNVEV (reference sequence). This sample stems from a study of blood T cell repertoires in COVID-19. Study-wide background: The samples span acute and convalescent COVID-19 from the United States, Italy and Spain.

Patients from Seattle were sampled longitudinally, starting during active infection. The chain uses TRBV27 and TRBJ1-5; tentatively, D is TRBD1 (5 bases). The sample taken for sequencing was peripheral blood. The origin of this receptor is a woman between 25 and 40 years old with COVID-19, enrolled during active disease. The CDR3 loop reads CATSPRVYQPQHF. In DNA form, the CDR3 reads TGTGCCACCAGCCCCAGGGTCTATCAGCCCCAGCATTTT.